These T cell receptor beta chains were read from a single sample in a study of blood T cell repertoires in COVID-19. The repertoire was sequenced with immunoSEQ multiplex PCR; TCRdb's copy has only in-frame clones and lacks some. The data hold roughly 200,000 clones, with 65% to 90% observed a single time. Sequencing input: PBMCs or T cells enriched from blood (not recorded which). Source of these receptors: a woman between 35 and 50 years old with acute COVID-19. Each CDR3 is given with its conserved first and last residue. The D gene is left open where the match is weak. Clone size, where shown, is once, few, many, or a class for clones that have expanded.

v_call: TRBV11-2; j_call: TRBJ2-1; clone_size: -; d_call: -; cdr3_aa: CATSHQGAGYNEQFF; cdr3_nt: TGTGCCACCTCTCACCAGGGCGCGGGGTACAATGAGCAGTTCTTC
v_call: TRBV2; j_call: TRBJ1-4; clone_size: -; d_call: TRBD1; cdr3_aa: CASLSDRGGEKLFF; cdr3_nt: TGTGCCAGCTTAAGCGACAGGGGCGGCGAAAAACTGTTTTTT
v_call: TRBV28; j_call: TRBJ2-1; clone_size: -; d_call: TRBD2; cdr3_aa: CASSLGGVAGYNEQFF; cdr3_nt: TGTGCCAGCAGTTTAGGGGGGGTAGCGGGCTACAATGAGCAGTTCTTC
v_call: TRBV11-2; j_call: TRBJ2-1; clone_size: -; d_call: -; cdr3_aa: CASRKQGRFVNEQFF; cdr3_nt: TGTGCCAGCAGGAAACAGGGTCGCTTCGTAAATGAGCAGTTCTTC
v_call: TRBV2; j_call: TRBJ2-7; clone_size: once; d_call: TRBD1; cdr3_aa: CASRELTGGIDEQYF; cdr3_nt: TGTGCCAGCAGAGAACTGACAGGGGGCATCGACGAGCAGTACTTC
v_call: TRBV19; j_call: TRBJ1-5; clone_size: -; d_call: TRBD1; cdr3_aa: CASSHQGAGQPQHF; cdr3_nt: TGTGCCAGTAGTCATCAGGGGGCTGGTCAGCCCCAGCATTTT
v_call: TRBV7-2; j_call: TRBJ1-5; clone_size: -; d_call: TRBD1; cdr3_aa: CASTQGARSQPQHF; cdr3_nt: TGTGCCAGTACACAGGGGGCGCGTAGTCAGCCCCAGCATTTT
v_call: TRBV7-6; j_call: TRBJ2-1; clone_size: once; d_call: TRBD2; cdr3_aa: CASSPSTSGFLNEQFF; cdr3_nt: TGTGCCAGCAGCCCATCGACTAGCGGGTTTCTCAATGAGCAGTTCTTC
v_call: TRBV6-5; j_call: TRBJ1-6; clone_size: few; d_call: -; cdr3_aa: CASSPGPYNSPLHF; cdr3_nt: TGTGCCAGCAGTCCAGGTCCTTATAATTCACCCCTCCACTTT
v_call: TRBV4-2; j_call: TRBJ2-2; clone_size: -; d_call: TRBD2; cdr3_aa: CASSQAGLAGGWGTPGELFF; cdr3_nt: TGTGCCAGCAGCCAAGCAGGACTAGCGGGAGGATGGGGAACACCCGGGGAGCTGTTTTTT
v_call: TRBV5-1; j_call: TRBJ1-2; clone_size: -; d_call: -; cdr3_aa: CASSSGTFYGYTF; cdr3_nt: TGCGCCAGCAGCTCCGGGACTTTCTATGGCTACACCTTC
v_call: TRBV7-9; j_call: TRBJ1-2; clone_size: -; d_call: TRBD1; cdr3_aa: CASSLEGQGNGYTF; cdr3_nt: TGTGCCAGCAGCTTAGAGGGACAGGGTAATGGCTACACCTTC
v_call: TRBV7-2; j_call: TRBJ1-5; clone_size: -; d_call: TRBD1; cdr3_aa: CASSLGGTGGRQPQHF; cdr3_nt: TGTGCCAGCAGCTTAGGTGGGACAGGAGGGAGGCAGCCCCAGCATTTT
v_call: TRBV20-1; j_call: TRBJ2-1; clone_size: -; d_call: -; cdr3_aa: CSGHLYNEQFF; cdr3_nt: TGCAGTGGACATCTCTACAATGAGCAGTTCTTC
v_call: TRBV18; j_call: TRBJ1-2; clone_size: -; d_call: -; cdr3_aa: CASSPQQSSDYGYTF; cdr3_nt: TGTGCCAGCTCACCACAACAGTCTTCGGACTATGGCTACACCTTC
v_call: TRBV5-1; j_call: TRBJ2-5; clone_size: -; d_call: TRBD2; cdr3_aa: CASSSRTSGRLGYQETQYF; cdr3_nt: TGCGCCAGCAGCTCGCGGACTAGCGGGAGGCTTGGGTACCAAGAGACCCAGTACTTC
v_call: TRBV24-1; j_call: TRBJ2-4; clone_size: -; d_call: -; cdr3_aa: CATSDLHWGHIAKNIQYF; cdr3_nt: TGTGCCACCAGTGATTTGCATTGGGGGCATATAGCCAAAAACATTCAGTACTTC